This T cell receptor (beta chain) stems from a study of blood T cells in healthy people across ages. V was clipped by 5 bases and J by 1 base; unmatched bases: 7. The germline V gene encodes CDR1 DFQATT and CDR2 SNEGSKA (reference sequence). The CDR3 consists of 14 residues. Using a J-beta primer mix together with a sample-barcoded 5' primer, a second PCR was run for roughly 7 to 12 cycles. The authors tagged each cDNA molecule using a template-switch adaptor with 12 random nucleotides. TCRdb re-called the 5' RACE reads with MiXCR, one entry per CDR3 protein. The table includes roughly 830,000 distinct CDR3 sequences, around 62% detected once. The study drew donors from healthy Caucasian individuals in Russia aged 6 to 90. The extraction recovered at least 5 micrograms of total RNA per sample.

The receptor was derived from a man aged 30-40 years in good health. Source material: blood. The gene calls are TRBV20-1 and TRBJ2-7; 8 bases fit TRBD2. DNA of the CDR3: TGCAGTGCTCCCTTGGCGGGGGGTTCCTACGAGCAGTACTTC. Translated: CSAPLAGGSYEQYF.